The 24 T cell receptor beta chains below were found in one sample sequenced in a study of beta chain features in type 1 diabetes. No antigen has been identified for these receptors. General study points: Patients with Type 1 diabetes showed moderately but significantly shorter TCRB CDR3s in all four CD4+ subsets.

The sequenced template was cDNA made from the entire isolated RNA. Measured with immunoSEQ multiplex PCR; TCRdb has only the in-frame clones, and not every one. There are a few hundred thousand clones in the sample; about a tenth occur only once, and more than 0.015% lies in the top ten. Sequenced sample: naive CD4+ T cells from blood. The source is a man aged 25 to 45 with type 1 diabetes.

Comments on this clone: Compared with germline, one end of the junction differs, possibly owing to a read error. The V and J genes are TRBV19 and TRBJ1-2; possible D gene TRBD1, 6 bases. Germline-derived CDR1 and CDR2 are LNHDA and SQIVND (reference sequence). There are 15 residues in the CDR3. CDR3 DNA sequence: TGTGCCAGTAGTTCCCCACAGGGAAGTAACCATGGCTACACCTTC. Encoded protein: CASSSPQGSNHGYTF.

This clone was seen a few times. The rearrangement links TRBV5-1 to TRBJ2-1, with D hard to call. The germline CDR1 and CDR2 sequences are SGHRS and YFSETQ. The length of the CDR3 is 14 residues. V was cut by 2 bases and J by 2 bases, with 8 bases left in between. The CDR3 protein is CASSFLGPYNEQFF. The CDR3 DNA reads as TGCGCCAGCAGCTTTCTAGGCCCCTACAATGAGCAGTTCTTC.

This clone was seen a handful of times. V usage is TRBV28 and J usage is TRBJ1-4; 10 bases align to TRBD1. V trimming: 6 bases; J trimming: 10 bases; junction bases outside the gene matches: 8. The CDR3 covers 14 residues. Germline values: CDR1 MDHEN, CDR2 SYDVKM. Here the CDR3 reads CASRLGGQGRKLFF. The CDR3 DNA is TGTGCCAGCAGATTAGGGGGACAGGGGAGAAAACTGTTTTTT.

In its sample, this clone was seen a few times. The chain recombines TRBV4-3 with TRBJ2-5; possible D gene TRBD1, 6 bases. V lost 0 bases to trimming and J lost 1 base, with 6 bases between them. CDR3 size: 14 residues. Germline CDR1 is LGHNA and CDR2 is YSLEER. The CDR3 loop reads CASSQDRGQETQYF. The CDR3 DNA is TGCGCCAGCAGCCAAGACAGGGGCCAAGAGACCCAGTACTTC.

This clone was observed a few times. J is TRBJ2-4 and V is TRBV7-6; a weak D match, TRBD2 (6 bases). CDR1 and CDR2 from the germline V gene are SGHVS and FNYEAQ. V was clipped by 2 bases and J by 2 bases, with 10 bases between them. This CDR3 region has 15 residues. The CDR3 region is CASSLSGGPKNIQYF. The CDR3 DNA sequence: TGTGCCAGCAGCTTATCCGGGGGTCCCAAAAACATTCAGTACTTC. Supplemented by reference TRBV7-6 and TRBJ2-4, the full variable domain reads GAGVSQSPRYKVTKRGQDVALRCDPISGHVSLYWYRQALGQGPEFLTYFNYEAQQDKSGLPNDRFSAERPEGSISTLTIQRTEQRDSAMYRCASSLSGGPKNIQYFGAGTRLSVL.

This clone was seen a few times. The chain has TRBV5-1 and TRBJ2-7; weak D call: TRBD1 (6 bases). Germline-derived CDR1 and CDR2 are SGHRS and YFSETQ. V lost 4 bases and J 4 bases, leaving 12 bases between the germline ends. The CDR3 extends over 13 amino acids. Written as DNA, the CDR3 is TGCGCCAGCAGCACCCGGGACACGTACGAGCAGTACTTC. It specifies CASSTRDTYEQYF.

In regard to this clone: Germline is not matched at one junction end, which may reflect a read error. The V call is TRBV7-7, the J call TRBJ2-7; 9 bases match TRBD1. The CDR3 has 15 residues. In germline, CDR1 is SSHAT, CDR2 FNYEAQ (reference sequence). The CDR3 reads CASSLAQGALYEQYF. Here the CDR3 DNA reads TGTGCTAGCAGCTTAGCACAGGGGGCCCTCTACGAGCAGTACTTC.

This clone was counted only a few times. The chain joins TRBV21-1 to TRBJ2-7; no DNA check was done on the table's D call, TRBD1. TRBV21-1 is classified as a pseudogene. The CDR3 is 15 residues long. The CDR3 reads CASSTRVSRKYEQYF. The CDR3 coding sequence is TGTGCCAGCAGCACCAGGGTCTCGAGAAAGTACGAGCAGTACTTC.

The rearrangement links TRBV6-1 to TRBJ2-2, with 8 bases fitting TRBD1. V lost 6 bases and J lost 3; bases outside the gene matches: 3. Germline lookup yields CDR1 MNHNS and CDR2 SASEGT. CDR3 size: 14 residues. CDR3 sequence (DNA): TGTGCCAGCAGACCGACAGGGGACACCGGGGAGCTGTTTTTT. As protein: CASRPTGDTGELFF.

In its sample, this clone was seen a few times. J is TRBJ1-2 and V is TRBV7-2; 11 positions agree with TRBD1. CDR3 length equals 13 residues. Trimming at V came to 5 bases and at J to 4 bases, leaving 0 bases not matched to a gene. Germline CDR1 reads SGHTA; CDR2 reads FQGNSA. The CDR3 DNA reads TGTGCCAGCAGCGGGACAGGGGGCTATGGCTACACCTTC. Its protein product is CASSGTGGYGYTF.

V and J are TRBV5-1 and TRBJ2-2; 8 nucleotides line up with TRBD1. This CDR3 contains 14 residues. Germline V gene data show CDR1 as SGHRS and CDR2 as YFSETQ. V dropped 4 bases and J dropped 7; count of bases not matched to a gene: 6. For the CDR3, the DNA is TGCGCCAGCAGCGATGGACAGGGAGACGGGGAGCTGTTTTTT. Its translation is CASSDGQGDGELFF.

V is TRBV9 and J is TRBJ2-1, with D hard to call. Trimming pared 0 bases from V and 5 bases from J, leaving 15 bases between. CDR3 length: 16 residues. Germline-derived CDR1 and CDR2 are SGDLS and YYNGEE. The DNA for the CDR3 is TGTGCCAGCAGCGTAGCTTGGGCACCCCGAAACAATGAGCAGTTCTTC. Translating it yields CASSVAWAPRNNEQFF.

This clone was found a few times. The V gene is TRBV2, the J gene TRBJ1-2, with D unclear. This CDR3 region has 13 residues. Germline V gene data show CDR1 as SNHLY and CDR2 as FYNNEI. Trimming left V 2 bases short and J 6 bases short, with 10 bases between. In DNA, the CDR3 is TGTGCCAGCAGTGAAAGGCCCGGGGATGGCTACACCTTC. This sequence encodes CASSERPGDGYTF.

This sequence joins TRBV2 and TRBJ2-1; the match to TRBD1 covers 9 bases. From germline, CDR1 is SNHLY and CDR2 FYNNEI. The CDR3 runs to 16 residues. V was pared by 5 bases and J by 0 bases, with 5 bases of the junction left unmatched. CDR3 region: CASSRTGGASYNEQFF. The CDR3 DNA reads as TGTGCCAGCAGTAGAACAGGGGGCGCCTCCTACAATGAGCAGTTCTTC.

The chain joins TRBV7-2 to TRBJ2-5, with D perhaps matching TRBD2 (5 bases). CDR1 and CDR2 (germline): SGHTA, FQGNSA. The CDR3 is made up of 14 amino acids. Trimming took off 2 bases at V and 5 bases at J, with 12 bases between the two ends. Written as DNA, the CDR3 is TGTGCCAGCAGCTTACGGCGGGTTGGGGAGACCCAGTACTTC. Translation: CASSLRRVGETQYF.

This chain uses TRBV5-1 with TRBJ1-2, with D possibly being TRBD1 (6 bases). This CDR3 spans 13 amino acids. Germline CDR1 is SGHRS and CDR2 is YFSETQ. The V and J ends lost 0 bases and 6 bases respectively, with 9 bases between them. CDR3 residues: CASSLGTADGYTF. The CDR3 DNA is TGCGCCAGCAGCTTGGGGACAGCCGATGGCTACACCTTC.

This clone turned up a few times. The chain carries TRBV5-1 and TRBJ2-5; D call uncertain. The CDR3 spans 12 residues. Germline V gives CDR1 SGHRS, CDR2 YFSETQ. Trimming stripped 5 bases from V and 5 bases from J, with 10 bases between. CDR3 region: CASSPTRETQYF. DNA for the CDR3: TGCGCCAGCAGTCCCACCAGGGAGACCCAGTACTTC.

The sample holds a few counts of this clone. The chain links TRBV4-2 to TRBJ2-1; no clear D gene. CDR1 and CDR2 (germline): LGHNA, YNFKEQ. The ends were cut back, 4 bases at V and 0 bases at J, with 13 bases in the middle. CDR3 length: 16 amino acids. The DNA of the CDR3 is TGTGCCAGCAGCCCCTCTTACTCCCTCTCCTACAATGAGCAGTTCTTC. This sequence encodes CASSPSYSLSYNEQFF.

The rearrangement links TRBV7-8 to TRBJ1-1; perhaps TRBD1 as D (5 bases). With 2 bases removed from V and 5 bases from J, the gap between germline ends came to 12 bases. This CDR3 has 14 amino acids. The germline CDR1 and CDR2 sequences are SGHVS and FQNEAQ. Written as DNA, the CDR3 is TGTGCCAGCAGCTTACGAAATCGGGGGACTGAAGCTTTCTTT. It translates to CASSLRNRGTEAFF. The full variable domain, rest sourced from reference TRBV7-8 and TRBJ1-1, is GAGVSQSPRYKVAKRGQDVALRCDPISGHVSLFWYQQALGQGPEFLTYFQNEAQLDKSGLPSDRFFAERPEGSVSTLKIQRTQQEDSAVYLCASSLRNRGTEAFFGQGTRLTVV.

The rearrangement uses TRBV2 and TRBJ1-6, with 7 bases matching TRBD1. The CDR3 covers 14 residues. Trimming at V came to 9 bases and at J to 2 bases, leaving 4 bases not matched to a gene. From germline, CDR1 is SNHLY and CDR2 FYNNEI. This CDR3 is CASIQGAYNSPLHF. CDR3 nucleotides: TGTGCCAGTATTCAGGGGGCCTATAATTCACCCCTCCACTTT. Drawing the rest from reference TRBV2 and TRBJ1-6, the complete variable domain is EPEVTQTPSHQVTQMGQEVILRCVPISNHLYFYWYRQILGQKVEFLVSFYNNEISEKSEIFDDQFSVERPDGSNFTLKIRSTKLEDSAMYFCASIQGAYNSPLHFGNGTRLTVT.

The genes are TRBV2 and TRBJ2-5; weak D call: TRBD1 (6 bases). The germline gives CDR1 SNHLY, CDR2 FYNNEI. Trimming left V 6 bases short and J 0 bases short, with 11 bases between. CDR3 length: 14 residues. CDR3 sequence: CASRITGYQETQYF. For the CDR3, the DNA is TGTGCCAGCAGGATCACAGGGTACCAAGAGACCCAGTACTTC. Based on the CDR3 plus reference TRBV2 and TRBJ2-5, the full variable domain is EPEVTQTPSHQVTQMGQEVILRCVPISNHLYFYWYRQILGQKVEFLVSFYNNEISEKSEIFDDQFSVERPDGSNFTLKIRSTKLEDSAMYFCASRITGYQETQYFGPGTRLLVL.

The chain employs TRBV7-9 and TRBJ2-3, with D possibly being TRBD2 (7 bases). The CDR3 spans 14 residues. Germline assignment: CDR1 SEHNR and CDR2 FQNEAQ (reference sequence). Trimming removed 8 bases from V and 0 bases from J, with 12 bases in between. CDR3 sequence (DNA): TGTGCCAGCTCCGAGGGGGGGAGCACAGATACGCAGTATTTT. It translates to CASSEGGSTDTQYF. The full variable domain, with the rest looked up from reference TRBV7-9 and TRBJ2-3, is DTGVSQNPRHKITKRGQNVTFRCDPISEHNRLYWYRQTLGQGPEFLTYFQNEAQLEKSRLLSDRFSAERPKGSFSTLEIQRTEQGDSAMYLCASSEGGSTDTQYFGPGTRLTVL.

This sequence joins TRBV28 and TRBJ2-1; possibly TRBD2 for D (5 bases). Germline-derived CDR1 and CDR2 are MDHEN and SYDVKM. Trimming left V 9 bases short and J 9 bases short, with 18 bases between. The CDR3 is 13 amino acids. DNA for the CDR3: TGTGCCAGTCACCGCGGGTCCTTCGGTGAGCAGTTCTTC. Its protein is CASHRGSFGEQFF. Variable domain in full (rest from reference TRBV28 and TRBJ2-1): DVKVTQSSRYLVKRTGEKVFLECVQDMDHENMFWYRQDPGLGLRLIYFSYDVKMKEKGDIPEGYSVSREKKERFSLILESASTNQTSMYLCASHRGSFGEQFFGPGTRLTVL.

The chain couples TRBV6-1 to TRBJ2-6; the D gene is possibly TRBD1 (6 bases). There are 15 residues in the CDR3. V lost 6 bases and J lost 0, with 9 bases in between. Germline-derived CDR1 and CDR2 are MNHNS and SASEGT. As DNA, the CDR3 is TGTGCCAGCAGGGAACAGGGCTCTGGGGCCAACGTCCTGACTTTC. Translation: CASREQGSGANVLTF.